This passage covers 25 T cell receptor beta chains from one sample sequenced in a study of beta chain features in type 1 diabetes. The sequenced template was cDNA made from the entire isolated RNA. The assay was immunoSEQ multiplex PCR, and TCRdb's table has in-frame clones only and misses some. Here the sample spans 400,000 to 600,000 clones, about 32% being singletons. Material: naive CD4+ T cells from blood. These receptors were collected from a man between 18 and 35 years old in good health.

This clone was found a few times. The CDR3 protein is CASSEARNYNEQFF. The CDR3, as DNA: TGTGCCAGCAGTGAAGCTAGGAATTACAATGAGCAGTTCTTC. This rearrangement joins TRBV6-1 to TRBJ2-1; D remains unclear. This CDR3 region has 14 residues. V gave up 0 bases and J gave up 4 bases, with 7 bases separating them. Germline CDR1 and CDR2: MNHNS and SASEGT.

The chain uses TRBV19 and TRBJ2-7; 9 bases fit TRBD1. Germline V gives CDR1 LNHDA, CDR2 SQIVND (reference sequence). There are 15 residues in the CDR3. The junction had 5 bases not matched to a gene; V was cut back by 3 bases and J by 2 bases. DNA of the CDR3: TGTGCCAGTAGTATTACGGGACAGGGTGCCTACGAGCAGTACTTC. This sequence encodes CASSITGQGAYEQYF.

This chain connects TRBV29-1 to TRBJ2-5, with TRBD1 matching over 7 bases. In germline, CDR1 is SQVTM, CDR2 ANQGSEA. V shed 7 bases, J shed 4 bases, and the junction held 12 bases outside the gene matches. The CDR3 sequence is 14 residues long. CDR3 sequence (DNA): TGCAGCGGCGGAAGAGGGGGCCGGGGAGAGACCCAGTACTTC. Residues: CSGGRGGRGETQYF. Using reference TRBV29-1 and TRBJ2-5 for the parts outside the CDR3, the full variable domain is SAVISQKPSRDICQRGTSLTIQCQVDSQVTMMFWYRQQPGQSLTLIATANQGSEATYESGFVIDKFPISRPNLTFSTLTVSNMSPEDSSIYLCSGGRGGRGETQYFGPGTRLLVL.

The chain couples TRBV7-8 to TRBJ2-1; unclear D gene. CDR3 length: 13 residues. CDR1 and CDR2 from the germline V gene are SGHVS and FQNEAQ. V lost 5 bases to trimming and J lost 6 bases, with 11 bases between them. The CDR3 sequence is CASSPLGSNEQFF. The CDR3 DNA reads TGTGCCAGCAGCCCCTTGGGTAGCAATGAGCAGTTCTTC.

The genes are TRBV30 and TRBJ1-2; D is possibly TRBD1 (6 bases). CDR3 size: 13 residues. Trimming pared 8 bases from V and 8 bases from J, leaving 21 bases between. CDR1 is GTSNPN and CDR2 is SVGIG in the germline V gene (reference sequence). Written as DNA, the CDR3 is TGTGCCCGTGAGGCGGGGGCCGCAGGAGGCTACACCTTC. This translates into CAREAGAAGGYTF.

Points on this clone: The junction departs from germline at one end; a sequencing error may be responsible. The gene calls are TRBV14 and TRBJ2-4; D remains unclear. Per germline, CDR1 SGHDN and CDR2 FVKESK. This CDR3 is built from 14 residues. CDR3 amino acids: CAGSQVATRNIQYF. As DNA, the CDR3 is TGTGCCGGCAGCCAAGTGGCCACCAGGAACATTCAGTACTTC.

The chain combines TRBV7-8 with TRBJ2-1, with D perhaps TRBD2 (5 bases). This CDR3 region has 15 residues. Looked up from germline, CDR1 is SGHVS and CDR2 is FQNEAQ. V shed 5 bases and J shed 2 bases, with 13 bases lying between them. The CDR3 region is CASSTDPGTYNEQFF. The CDR3, as DNA: TGTGCCAGCAGCACGGACCCGGGGACCTACAATGAGCAGTTCTTC.

The J gene is TRBJ2-3, the V gene TRBV5-1; D may be TRBD2 (5 bases). V shed 4 bases and J shed 3 bases, with 12 bases lying between them. Germline-derived CDR1 and CDR2 are SGHRS and YFSETQ. The CDR3 consists of 14 residues. The CDR3 sequence is CASSPGERTDTQYF. CDR3 coding DNA: TGCGCCAGCAGCCCTGGGGAGAGGACAGATACGCAGTATTTT.

Only a few counts were recorded for this clone. V gene TRBV4-3 combines with J gene TRBJ2-5; 7 nucleotides match TRBD1. This CDR3 spans 15 amino acids. V lost 4 bases, J lost 4 bases, and 9 bases stayed unmatched. Germline loops: CDR1 LGHNA, CDR2 YSLEER. In nucleotides, the CDR3 is TGCGCCAGCAGCCGCGACCAGACAGGGCGAGAGACCCAGTACTTC. Translation gives CASSRDQTGRETQYF.

The sample holds a few counts of this clone. The J gene is TRBJ2-7, the V gene TRBV20-1; D is unclear. The CDR3 is 11 residues long. Per germline, CDR1 DFQATT and CDR2 SNEGSKA (reference sequence). With 3 bases removed from V and 7 bases from J, the gap between germline ends came to 10 bases. The CDR3 DNA sequence: TGCAGTGCTAGGCCCGTAGGAGAGCAGTACTTC. It codes for CSARPVGEQYF.

This clone has a handful of counts. The genes are TRBV15 and TRBJ2-1; D is unclear. CDR3 length: 13 amino acids. Trimming stripped 1 base from V and 7 bases from J, with 8 bases between. Germline-derived CDR1 and CDR2 are LNHNV and YYDKDF (reference sequence). The CDR3 is CATSRAASNEQFF. The CDR3 DNA follows: TGTGCCACCAGCAGAGCCGCGTCGAATGAGCAGTTCTTC.

This clone was counted between two and nine times. V and J are TRBV15 and TRBJ1-1; a possible D gene is TRBD1 (5 bases). The CDR3 is 15 amino acids. Trimming pared 0 bases from V and 0 bases from J, leaving 8 bases between. Germline assignment: CDR1 LNHNV and CDR2 YYDKDF (reference sequence). For the CDR3, the DNA is TGTGCCACCAGCAGAGATCCGGGACTGAACACTGAAGCTTTCTTT. It encodes CATSRDPGLNTEAFF.

Concerning this clone: Other nucleotide sequences in the sample specify the same CDR3. The chain is built from TRBV9 and TRBJ2-3, with D maybe TRBD2 (6 bases). The CDR3 covers 15 residues. Germline CDR1 and CDR2: SGDLS and YYNGEE. V dropped 0 bases and J dropped 0 bases, with 8 bases sitting between them. CDR3 coding DNA: TGTGCCAGCAGCGTAGCTGGGACTAGCACAGATACGCAGTATTTT. This codes for CASSVAGTSTDTQYF.

Only a few counts were recorded for this clone. CDR3 residues: CASSVGEQGRSPLHF. In DNA form, the CDR3 reads TGTGCCAGCAGCGTGGGGGAACAGGGAAGATCACCCCTCCACTTT. This chain joins TRBV9 and TRBJ1-6; tentative D call: TRBD1 (6 bases). The germline V gene has CDR1 SGDLS and CDR2 YYNGEE. Trimming pared 2 bases from V and 10 bases from J, leaving 16 bases between. The CDR3 has 15 amino acids.

This clone was found a few times. This chain uses TRBV28 with TRBJ2-7; unclear D gene. The V and J ends lost 6 bases and 3 bases respectively, with 15 bases between them. CDR1 MDHEN and CDR2 SYDVKM come from the germline V gene. This CDR3 contains 14 residues. As DNA, the CDR3 is TGTGCCAGCAGGCGGATCCTGGTGGGCTACGAGCAGTACTTC. Residues: CASRRILVGYEQYF.

This clone was counted a few times. The CDR3 here is CASSFGLALPDEQYF. The CDR3 coding sequence is TGCGCCAGCAGCTTTGGACTAGCGCTGCCTGACGAGCAGTACTTC. This chain joins TRBV5-1 and TRBJ2-7; 9 bases agree with TRBD2. Germline CDR1 is SGHRS and CDR2 is YFSETQ. The CDR3 totals 15 residues. V lost 2 bases and J lost 5; bases outside the gene matches: 8.

The chain has TRBV28 and TRBJ2-3; possible D gene TRBD2, 5 bases. Germline assignment: CDR1 MDHEN and CDR2 SYDVKM. Trimming cost V 11 bases and J 2 bases, with 14 bases left between them. The CDR3 is 13 residues long. The CDR3 coding sequence is TGTGCCCTAAGGTCGGGGTCCACAGATACGCAGTATTTT. Translating gives CALRSGSTDTQYF.

V and J are TRBV30 and TRBJ1-5; 7 bases are shared with TRBD1. Germline CDR1 and CDR2: GTSNPN and SVGIG (reference sequence). CDR3 length: 13 amino acids. V trimming: 1 base; J trimming: 4 bases; junction bases outside the gene matches: 1. The CDR3 coding sequence is TGTGCCTGGAGTGCGACAGGGAATCAGCCCCAGCATTTT. It yields the protein CAWSATGNQPQHF.

As for this clone: The identical CDR3 is also encoded by other nucleotide sequences in the sample. The chain links TRBV29-1 to TRBJ2-3; 15 nucleotides agree with TRBD2. In germline, CDR1 is SQVTM, CDR2 ANQGSEA. The CDR3 covers 14 residues. The ends lost 4 bases at V and 4 bases at J; junction bases unmatched: 0. The CDR3 coding sequence is TGCAGCGTTGGGACTAGCGGGAGGGCAGATACGCAGTATTTT. This translates into CSVGTSGRADTQYF.

The rearrangement joins TRBV6-6 to TRBJ1-1; a weak D match, TRBD1 (6 bases). V lost 7 bases, J lost 7 bases, and 16 bases lay in between. There are 13 residues in the CDR3. CDR1 is MNHNY and CDR2 is SVGAGI in the germline V gene (reference sequence). The DNA of the CDR3 is TGTGCCAGCAATAGACAGGCCGTAAGTGAAGCTTTCTTT. Its translation: CASNRQAVSEAFF.

Comments on this clone: The same CDR3 also results from other DNA sequences found in this sample. The J gene is TRBJ2-1, the V gene TRBV28; TRBD2 agrees at 8 bases. Germline values: CDR1 MDHEN, CDR2 SYDVKM. The V segment lost 5 bases and the J segment 0 bases; nucleotides outside the gene matches: 6. The CDR3 has 16 residues. In DNA, the CDR3 is TGTGCCAGCAGTCCCTTGGCGGGAGGCTCCTACAATGAGCAGTTCTTC. Amino acids: CASSPLAGGSYNEQFF.

The J gene is TRBJ1-1, the V gene TRBV29-1; TRBD1 might be the D (5 bases). This CDR3 region has 12 residues. The germline V and J ends were trimmed by 8 bases and 7 bases, with 17 bases remaining between them. In germline, CDR1 is SQVTM, CDR2 ANQGSEA. The DNA of the CDR3 is TGCAGCTTCTCCGGGACGGTCGATGAAGCTTTCTTT. Translation gives CSFSGTVDEAFF.

J is TRBJ1-1 and V is TRBV15; D is unresolved. This CDR3 contains 12 residues. With 4 bases removed from V and 7 bases from J, the gap between germline ends came to 10 bases. The germline CDR1 and CDR2 sequences are LNHNV and YYDKDF (reference sequence). The CDR3 DNA follows: TGTGCCACCAGCACTTATTTCGGTGAAGCTTTCTTT. It codes for CATSTYFGEAFF. Using reference TRBV15 and TRBJ1-1 for the parts outside the CDR3, the full variable domain is DAMVIQNPRYQVTQFGKPVTLSCSQTLNHNVMYWYQQKSSQAPKLLFHYYDKDFNNEADTPDNFQSRRPNTSFCFLDIRSPGLGDTAMYLCATSTYFGEAFFGQGTRLTVV.

A remark on this clone: Other nucleotide sequences in the sample specify the same CDR3. This rearrangement joins TRBV30 to TRBJ1-5; a weak D match, TRBD1 (5 bases). V was clipped by 0 bases and J by 5 bases, with 8 bases between them. The CDR3 runs 13 residues. CDR1 is GTSNPN and CDR2 is SVGIG in the germline V gene (reference sequence). The CDR3 loop reads CAWSVGGYQPQHF. DNA for the CDR3: TGTGCCTGGAGTGTTGGGGGGTATCAGCCCCAGCATTTT.

CDR3: CASSEAWNTEAFF. Written as DNA, the CDR3 is TGTGCCAGCAGTGAGGCATGGAACACTGAAGCTTTCTTT. The rearrangement links TRBV6-1 to TRBJ1-1; D is undetermined. CDR1 and CDR2 from the germline V gene are MNHNS and SASEGT. The CDR3 has 13 residues. V lost 3 bases to trimming and J lost 1 base, with 6 bases between them.